The 27 T cell receptor beta chains below were found in one sample sequenced in a study of T cells after yellow fever vaccination. TCRdb redid the calling of the 5' RACE reads with MiXCR, one entry per CDR3 protein. The repertoire has more than 80,000 distinct CDR3 sequences, 5.8% of them found once; the top ten carry about two fifths. This material consisted of CD8+ T cells sorted from PBMCs, taken 10 days after the yellow fever booster vaccination. The receptors shown here come from a man between 18 and 29 years old who received the YFV17D yellow fever vaccine.

The count of this clonotype is one. This chain links TRBV6-5 with TRBJ2-1; 8 bases are a match to TRBD1. Germline lookup yields CDR1 MNHEY and CDR2 SVGAGI. Trimming cost V 2 bases and J 3 bases; bases outside gene matches: 0. This CDR3 spans 14 amino acids. CDR3 protein: CASSYGTGYNEQFF. The CDR3 DNA is TGTGCCAGCAGTTACGGGACAGGCTACAATGAGCAGTTCTTC.

CDR3 coding DNA: TGCGCCAGCAGCCCAGGACAGGCTTATAGCAATCAGCCCCAGCATTTT. Translation gives CASSPGQAYSNQPQHF. The rearrangement uses TRBV5-1 and TRBJ1-5; 7 bases fit TRBD1. The CDR3 contains 16 residues. V was pared by 4 bases and J by 0 bases, with 7 bases of the junction left unmatched. CDR1 is SGHRS, CDR2 YFSETQ, per germline.

This clonotype has just a few counts. The chain joins TRBV25-1 to TRBJ2-1; 9 bases line up with TRBD2. The trim removed 8 bases at V and 6 bases at J, leaving 5 bases unmatched. CDR3 length: 13 amino acids. Germline V gene data show CDR1 as MGHDK and CDR2 as SYGVNS. The CDR3 sequence: CASARTSVNEQFF. CDR3 nucleotides: TGTGCCAGCGCAAGGACTAGCGTCAATGAGCAGTTCTTC.

This clonotype was found a few times. The chain employs TRBV4-2 and TRBJ2-7, with 7 bases lining up with TRBD2. The junction had 9 bases not matched to a gene; V was cut back by 1 base and J by 3 bases. This CDR3 has 16 residues. Germline-derived CDR1 and CDR2 are LGHNA and YNFKEQ. CDR3 bases: TGTGCCAGCAGCCAAGTTTCCAGCGGGGACGGCTACGAGCAGTACTTC. It translates to CASSQVSSGDGYEQYF.

V usage is TRBV12-3 or TRBV12-4 and J usage is TRBJ1-4; TRBD1 might be the D (5 bases). The CDR3 spans 16 residues. V was shortened by 5 bases and J by 5 bases, with 18 bases between the two germline ends. Here the CDR3 DNA reads TGTGCCAGCAGTCCCCCCACCGGGACGGTGAATGAAAAACTGTTTTTT. It is translated as CASSPPTGTVNEKLFF.

This clonotype was recorded at least ten times. The chain joins TRBV5-1 to TRBJ2-7; D not certain. V lost 3 bases and J lost 0, with 10 bases in between. The germline V gene has CDR1 SGHRS and CDR2 YFSETQ. The CDR3 is 14 amino acids. CDR3 bases: TGCGCCAGCAGCTCATCTAGAAGCTCCTACGAGCAGTACTTC. This translates into CASSSSRSSYEQYF.

This clonotype has a handful of counts. The rearrangement links TRBV7-2 to TRBJ1-1; D unclear. There are 14 residues in the CDR3. V was pared by 5 bases and J by 0 bases, with 10 bases between. In germline, CDR1 is SGHTA, CDR2 FQGNSA. The CDR3 nucleotides are TGTGCCAGCAGCGTTGACATGTTGAACACTGAAGCTTTCTTT. Translated, it gives CASSVDMLNTEAFF. Full variable domain (outside the CDR3, taken from reference TRBV7-2 and TRBJ1-1): GAGVSQSPSNKVTEKGKDVELRCDPISGHTALYWYRQSLGQGLEFLIYFQGNSAPDKSGLPSDRFSAERTGGSVSTLTIQRTQQEDSAVYLCASSVDMLNTEAFFGQGTRLTVV.

This clonotype was seen a few times. CDR3 region: CASRRRGTYNEQFF. CDR3 DNA: TGTGCCAGCAGACGCAGGGGTACCTACAATGAGCAGTTCTTC. The chain carries TRBV12-3 or TRBV12-4 and TRBJ2-1, with D maybe TRBD1 (6 bases). The CDR3 is 14 residues long. Trimming cost V 6 bases and J 2 bases, with 11 bases left between them.

The CDR3 protein is CASSLSQGYGYTF. The CDR3 DNA reads TGTGCCAGCAGCTTATCCCAGGGATATGGCTACACCTTC. This rearrangement joins TRBV7-9 to TRBJ1-2, with a possible D match to TRBD1 (5 bases). CDR1 and CDR2 (germline): SEHNR, FQNEAQ (reference sequence). V lost 2 bases to trimming and J lost 5 bases, with 9 bases between them. The CDR3 is 13 amino acids.

Many counts were recorded for this clonotype. The genes are TRBV6-6 and TRBJ2-5; D is ambiguous. CDR3 length equals 10 residues. Trimming left V 6 bases short and J 7 bases short, with 6 bases between. The germline V gene has CDR1 MNHNY and CDR2 SVGAGI (reference sequence). DNA of the CDR3: TGTGCCAGCAGGAGAGGGACCCAGTACTTC. Translation: CASRRGTQYF.

This clonotype was seen ten or more times. CDR3 coding DNA: TGTGCCAGCAGCTTAGAAGGGGCTAGCACAGATACGCAGTATTTT. Translating gives CASSLEGASTDTQYF. The chain combines TRBV7-2 with TRBJ2-3; tentative D call: TRBD1 (5 bases). Trimming took off 1 base at V and 0 bases at J, with 8 bases between the two ends. Germline V gene lookup returns CDR1 SGHTA and CDR2 FQGNSA. CDR3 length: 15 amino acids.

The chain carries TRBV24-1 and TRBJ2-3; 8 nucleotides match TRBD1. From germline, CDR1 is KGHDR and CDR2 SFDVKD. The CDR3 has 15 residues. V was pared by 4 bases and J by 3 bases, with 5 bases of the junction left unmatched. The chain's CDR3 is CATSDLDRGTDTQYF. The CDR3, as DNA: TGTGCCACCAGTGACCTCGACAGGGGAACAGATACGCAGTATTTT.

This clonotype was seen only a few times. The chain has TRBV24-1 and TRBJ1-2; no clear D gene. Germline values: CDR1 KGHDR, CDR2 SFDVKD. The germline V and J ends were trimmed by 4 bases and 4 bases, with 9 bases remaining between them. The CDR3 has 13 amino acids. CDR3 in amino acids: CATSDPRVYGYTF. In DNA, the CDR3 is TGTGCCACCAGTGACCCGCGCGTCTATGGCTACACCTTC.

This clonotype was observed a handful of times. The chain combines TRBV11-2 with TRBJ2-7, with TRBD1 matching over 9 bases. The length of the CDR3 is 15 residues. Trimming took 4 bases from V and 3 from J; bases not matched to a gene: 7. Per the germline V gene, CDR1 is SGHAT and CDR2 is FQNNGV. The CDR3 here is CASSSRTGDDYEQYF. The CDR3 bases are TGTGCCAGCAGCTCGAGGACAGGGGATGACTACGAGCAGTACTTC.

Concerning this clonotype: A single base separates this from a much larger clone, so it may be a read error. The chain joins TRBV29-1 to TRBJ2-2, with D perhaps TRBD1 or TRBD2 (6 bases each). The CDR3 length is 13 residues. Germline lookup yields CDR1 SQVTM and CDR2 ANQGSEA. As DNA, the CDR3 is TGCAGCGTTCGGGACATGAACACCGGGGGGCTGTTTTTT. Its translation: CSVRDMNTGGLFF.

V gene TRBV29-1 combines with J gene TRBJ2-2; TRBD1 might be the D (6 bases). CDR3 length: 13 amino acids. The ends were cut back, 6 bases at V and 6 bases at J, with 14 bases in the middle. Per the germline V gene, CDR1 is SQVTM and CDR2 is ANQGSEA. CDR3 in amino acids: CSVPKDSPGELFF. The CDR3 coding sequence is TGCAGCGTCCCGAAGGACAGCCCCGGGGAGCTGTTTTTT.

V and J are TRBV7-2 and TRBJ2-3, with D hard to call. The CDR3 has 14 residues. Germline V CDR1 and CDR2: SGHTA, FQGNSA. V was cut by 6 bases and J by 5 bases, with 15 bases left in between. The CDR3 region is CASSPPHGQDTQYF. The CDR3 DNA sequence: TGTGCCAGCAGTCCCCCCCACGGCCAAGATACGCAGTATTTT.

The rearrangement links TRBV7-9 to TRBJ1-4; TRBD1 aligns across 9 bases. The length of the CDR3 is 15 residues. Germline lookup yields CDR1 SEHNR and CDR2 FQNEAQ (reference sequence). With V trimmed by 5 bases and J by 8 bases, 9 bases remained unmatched. The CDR3 spells CASSARDRAGEKLFF. CDR3 DNA sequence: TGTGCCAGCAGCGCCCGGGACAGGGCCGGGGAAAAACTGTTTTTT.

This clonotype was recorded once. V gene TRBV5-4 combines with J gene TRBJ1-2, with D tentatively TRBD1 (6 bases). Germline values: CDR1 SGHNT, CDR2 YYREEE (reference sequence). This CDR3 is 15 amino acids long. Trimming left V 0 bases short and J 4 bases short, with 13 bases between. In nucleotides, the CDR3 is TGTGCCAGCAGCTTGGATACAGGGAACCTCTATGGCTACACCTTC. This translates into CASSLDTGNLYGYTF.

This clonotype was counted only a few times. The genes are TRBV7-2 and TRBJ2-3, with unresolved D. This CDR3 has 13 amino acids. V lost 3 bases, J lost 1 base, and 5 bases lay in between. Per the germline V gene, CDR1 is SGHTA and CDR2 is FQGNSA. The CDR3 here is CASSFSGTDTQYF. As DNA, the CDR3 is TGTGCCAGCAGCTTCTCGGGCACAGATACGCAGTATTTT.

In its sample, this clonotype was seen a few times. V and J are TRBV27 and TRBJ1-2, with D possibly being TRBD1 (6 bases). Per germline, CDR1 MNHEY and CDR2 SMNVEV (reference sequence). The CDR3 spans 16 residues. V was trimmed by 5 bases and J by 5 bases, leaving 21 bases between them. The CDR3 reads CASSTHPWGGAYGYTF. The CDR3 DNA sequence: TGTGCCAGCAGTACACACCCTTGGGGGGGCGCTTATGGCTACACCTTC.

This clonotype was picked up a small number of times. The chain uses TRBV7-9 and TRBJ1-6, with D perhaps TRBD1 (6 bases). CDR1 is SEHNR, CDR2 FQNEAQ, per germline (reference sequence). V was cut by 5 bases and J by 9 bases, with 23 bases left in between. The CDR3 length is 17 residues. This CDR3 is CASSGRAEGVVGSPLHF. CDR3 bases: TGTGCCAGCAGCGGACGGGCGGAGGGGGTTGTGGGTTCACCCCTCCACTTT.

The V gene is TRBV12-3 or TRBV12-4, the J gene TRBJ2-1; unclear D gene. The CDR3 runs 16 residues. Trimming removed 2 bases at V and 2 bases at J, with 13 bases between. The CDR3 region has the DNA TGTGCCAGCAGTTTAATGTCCCCGCCGCCCTACAATGAGCAGTTCTTC. This codes for CASSLMSPPPYNEQFF.

This sequence joins TRBV4-2 and TRBJ2-7; D perhaps matches TRBD2 (7 bases). V lost 0 bases and J lost 3, with 12 bases in between. Germline lookup yields CDR1 LGHNA and CDR2 YNFKEQ. The CDR3 covers 15 residues. CDR3: CASSQERGQHYEQYF. CDR3 coding DNA: TGTGCCAGCAGCCAAGAGCGGGGGCAGCACTACGAGCAGTACTTC.

This clonotype was seen only a few times. This chain uses TRBV6-6 with TRBJ2-1, with D unresolved. Germline V gives CDR1 MNHNY, CDR2 SVGAGI (reference sequence). The V end lost 0 bases, the J end lost 0 bases, and 9 bases lay between the germline ends. The CDR3 covers 16 residues. The CDR3 reads CASSYSGGSSYNEQFF. The CDR3 coding sequence is TGTGCCAGCAGTTACTCCGGCGGTAGCTCCTACAATGAGCAGTTCTTC.

A few counts support this clonotype. The CDR3 bases are TGTGCCAGCAGCTCAGCGGGGCAAGAGACCCAGTACTTC. Translated, it gives CASSSAGQETQYF. This rearrangement joins TRBV7-9 to TRBJ2-5; 7 bases fit TRBD2. Germline V lookup: CDR1 SEHNR, CDR2 FQNEAQ (reference sequence). The CDR3 extends over 13 amino acids. Germline trimming cut 4 bases from V and 2 bases from J; bases unmatched to any gene: 1.

V is TRBV7-2 and J is TRBJ2-1, with D perhaps TRBD2 (7 bases). The CDR3 extends over 15 amino acids. Per the germline V gene, CDR1 is SGHTA and CDR2 is FQGNSA. Trimming left V 4 bases short and J 7 bases short, with 17 bases between. CDR3 loop: CASSYSSGGQNEQFF. The CDR3 DNA sequence: TGTGCCAGCAGCTATAGTTCGGGGGGACAAAATGAGCAGTTCTTC.